A selection of T cell receptor beta chains follows, all from one sample in a study of T cell responses to AZD1222 COVID-19 vaccine. Some clones are missing from TCRdb's copy, which holds only in-frame ones; the method was immunoSEQ multiplex PCR. The sample holds roughly 110,000 clones, roughly nine tenths seen once. This material consisted of peripheral blood, taken on day 0 of AZD1222 vaccination. The receptors here all came from an adult in good health. CDR3s include the opening cysteine and the closing phenylalanine or tryptophan. D genes are given only for firm matches. Size tells how often a clone was seen (once, few, many) or the class of an expanded clone, and some rows leave it out.

TRBV24-1	TRBJ1-2	-	13	TRBD1	TGTGCCACCAGAGCAGGGGGTTCGGATGGCTACACCTTC	CATRAGGSDGYTF
TRBV10-3	TRBJ2-2	-	14	TRBD2	TGTGCCGCGAGGGGACTAGCGGACACCGGGGAGCTGTTTTTT	CAARGLADTGELFF
TRBV11-1	TRBJ2-1	-	14	-	TGTGCCAGCAGCCCCTCCGGGGTACCCGGTGAGCAGTTCTTC	CASSPSGVPGEQFF
TRBV5-5	TRBJ1-2	-	13	-	TGTGCCAGCAGCCCCCGGGGTCCCTATGGCTACACCTTC	CASSPRGPYGYTF
TRBV5-4	TRBJ2-5	-	14	-	TGTGCCAGCAGCCCCGGACTGAATCAAGAGACCCAGTACTTC	CASSPGLNQETQYF
TRBV4-1	TRBJ2-1	-	14	-	TGCGCCAGCAGCCAACTGAGCTCCTACAATGAGCAGTTCTTC	CASSQLSSYNEQFF
TRBV7-9	TRBJ2-7	-	12	-	TGTGCCAGCAGCGAAAGATACTACGAGCAGTACTTC	CASSERYYEQYF
TRBV10-3	TRBJ1-6	-	13	TRBD1	TGTGCCATCAGCGGGACAGGGAATTCACCCCTCCACTTT	CAISGTGNSPLHF
TRBV19	TRBJ1-1	-	15	TRBD1	TGTGCCAGTAGTCCAAGGACAGGGGGCGGCACTGAAGCTTTCTTT	CASSPRTGGGTEAFF
TRBV6-5	TRBJ1-2	-	13	TRBD1	TGTGCCAGCAGCCTTACAGGGGACTATGGCTACACCTTC	CASSLTGDYGYTF
TRBV12-3/TRBV12-4	TRBJ1-5	-	11	-	TGTGCCAGCAGTCTACATCAGCCCCAGCATTTT	CASSLHQPQHF
TRBV5-5	TRBJ2-2	-	15	-	TGTGCCAGCAGCCCGAGGGAGTTGGGCACCGGGGAGCTGTTTTTT	CASSPRELGTGELFF
TRBV12-3/TRBV12-4	TRBJ2-2	few	11	-	TGTGCCAGCAGGGCGGGGAGGGAGCTGTTTTTT	CASRAGRELFF
TRBV7-2	TRBJ2-3	-	14	TRBD2	TGTGCCAGCAGCTTAGTGAGGGGGGCGGGGGGCGTTTATTTT	CASSLVRGAGGVYF